This T cell receptor beta chain was sequenced in a study (TCRdb year 2016). In the germline V gene (reference sequence), CDR1 corresponds to GTSNPN and CDR2 to SVGIG. Trimming accounts for 8 bases at V and 6 bases at J, while the number of junction bases matched to no gene is 7. Reading from cysteine to phenylalanine, the CDR3 counts 13 amino acids. The read is trimmed to its CDR3 DNA, 39 bases read in frame from base 1. Points on this clonotype: What antigen it recognizes has not been identified. No base quality information exists; no much larger clone differs at one position.

Preparation of the library involved RT-PCR. Sequencer: Illumina MiSeq. TCRdb handled the public reads itself, with Q25 trimming in fastp and clone calling in MiXCR, and kept productive beta chains. CDR3 protein sequences are deduplicated, and each keeps its most common genes and DNA. The sample has 650,000 to 800,000 distinct CDR3 sequences on record, 12% to 15% of them singletons. Around 3.3% of the sample is in the top ten clones. This chain joins TRBV30 to TRBJ1-5, with 10 bases aligning to TRBD1. The sample comprised memory CD4+ T cells from blood. This clonotype was sampled from a female donor in good health, serving as a healthy control. The nucleotide sequence reads as follows: TGTGCCATCGGACAGGGGGGAGGTCAGCCCCAGCATTTT. Translated, it reads CAIGQGGGQPQHF.